These 2 T cell receptor beta chains were sequenced from one sample in a study of cytomegalovirus exposure and HLA in healthy donors. In the PCR, 60 Vbeta and 13 Jbeta primers were used. Assay used: immunoSEQ multiplex PCR; TCRdb lists only in-frame clones, some missing. Among more than 95,000 clones listed, about three quarters were seen once. Specimen: PBMCs. The source of these receptors is a man in his sixties in good health and CMV-seropositive.

The CDR3 sequence: CASSLSGDRAEKLFF. CDR3 DNA: TGTGCCAGCAGCCTTAGCGGGGACAGGGCTGAAAAACTGTTTTTT. This chain connects TRBV11-2 to TRBJ1-4; 9 bases match TRBD1. Per the germline V gene, CDR1 is SGHAT and CDR2 is FQNNGV. The junction had 8 bases not matched to a gene; V was cut back by 5 bases and J by 7 bases. The CDR3 extends over 15 amino acids.

J is TRBJ1-2 and V is TRBV5-6, with a possible D match to TRBD1 (6 bases). Trimming took 0 bases from V and 4 from J, leaving 10 bases between them. The length of the CDR3 is 14 residues. Germline V CDR1 and CDR2: SGHDT, YYEEEE. The CDR3 DNA reads TGTGCCAGCAGCTTGGAGGGCAGGGGCTATGGCTACACCTTC. Translation: CASSLEGRGYGYTF.